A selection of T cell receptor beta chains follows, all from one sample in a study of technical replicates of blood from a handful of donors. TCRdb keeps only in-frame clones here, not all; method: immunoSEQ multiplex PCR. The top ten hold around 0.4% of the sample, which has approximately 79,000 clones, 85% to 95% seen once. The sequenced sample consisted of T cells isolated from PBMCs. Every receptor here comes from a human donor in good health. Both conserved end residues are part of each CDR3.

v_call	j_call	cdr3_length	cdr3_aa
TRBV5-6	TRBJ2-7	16	CASSKILTSGSYEQYF
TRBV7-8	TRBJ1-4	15	CASSLEGQGNEKLFF
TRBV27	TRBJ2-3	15	CASSLSFLGSDTQYF
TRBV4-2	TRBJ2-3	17	CASSQVVGGPSTDTQYF
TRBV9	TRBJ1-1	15	CASSVGSGADTEAFF
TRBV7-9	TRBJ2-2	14	CASSFGRANGELFF
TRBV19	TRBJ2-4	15	CASSMTGVAKNIQYF
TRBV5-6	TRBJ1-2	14	CASIGGGKPYGYTF
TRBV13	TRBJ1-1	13	CASSWALNTEAFF
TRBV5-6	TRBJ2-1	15	CASSPWTQGYNEQFF